Included here is one T cell receptor beta chain sequence, with context. Its antigen is still unknown. V was shortened by 5 bases and J by 6 bases, with 26 bases between the two germline ends. CDR3 size: 18 residues. The V gene's germline CDR1 is MNHEY and CDR2 SMNVEV (reference sequence). Unique molecular identifiers (one per individual cDNA molecule) were attached. TCRdb re-called the 5' RACE reads through MiXCR, storing one row per CDR3 protein. In the table there are 55,000 to 75,000 distinct CDR3 sequences, 10% to 15% of which are singletons. This specimen belongs to a study of early T cells in non-severe SARS-CoV-2 infection. About the study: It was bulk RNA from unsorted whole blood that was sequenced, and the chains were unpaired. Findings of the study overall: Lookups in VDJdb leaned toward anti-spike CD8 responses and missed private and CD4 specificities.

The sequence derives from an adult who was a healthcare worker with PCR-confirmed SARS-CoV-2 infection or an uninfected control (not recorded which). This chain connects TRBV27 to TRBJ2-1, with D perhaps being TRBD1 or TRBD2 (5 bases each). The sequenced sample consisted of whole blood. The CDR3 is CASSLRGSRALAINEQFF. The CDR3 DNA is TGTGCCAGCAGTCTTAGGGGTTCCCGGGCCCTAGCAATCAATGAGCAGTTCTTC.